The 26 T cell receptor beta chains below come from one sample, sequenced in a study of blood T cells in healthy people across ages. Alongside a J-beta primer mix, a sample-barcoded 5' primer served in a second PCR lasting roughly 7 to 11 cycles. TCRdb called the 5' RACE reads again in MiXCR, with one record for every CDR3 protein. Of hundreds of thousands of distinct CDR3 sequences listed, 21% are singletons. The sequenced sample consisted of blood. These receptors came from a man aged 65 to 85 in good health.

This clonotype was counted many times. The chain has TRBV20-1 and TRBJ2-7; 7 bases map to TRBD1. This CDR3 is 14 amino acids long. V lost 6 bases, J lost 3 bases, and 11 bases stayed unmatched. CDR1 and CDR2 from the germline V gene are DFQATT and SNEGSKA (reference sequence). The CDR3 reads CSAEDRDGVYEQYF. The CDR3 nucleotides read TGCAGTGCGGAAGACAGGGATGGAGTCTACGAGCAGTACTTC.

This clonotype was seen a few times. This chain joins TRBV5-1 and TRBJ2-5; 11 nucleotides match TRBD2. This CDR3 contains 16 residues. The germline gives CDR1 SGHRS, CDR2 YFSETQ. V was pared by 0 bases and J by 3 bases, with 4 bases of the junction left unmatched. The CDR3: CASSLDATSGEETQYF. In DNA, the CDR3 is TGCGCCAGCAGCTTGGATGCGACTAGCGGGGAAGAGACCCAGTACTTC.

The chain is built from TRBV5-1 and TRBJ2-7, with TRBD1 matching 12 bases. Germline CDR1 is SGHRS and CDR2 is YFSETQ. The CDR3 has 15 amino acids. The junction had 10 bases not matched to a gene; V was cut back by 6 bases and J by 6 bases. CDR3 nucleotide sequence: TGCGCCAGCACGGGACAGGGGGCTACTGCCTCCGAGCAGTACTTC. It is translated as CASTGQGATASEQYF.

V and J are TRBV5-5 and TRBJ2-1, with 8 bases identical to TRBD2. Trimming took 4 bases from V and 5 from J; bases not matched to a gene: 8. From germline, CDR1 is SGHKS and CDR2 YYEKEE (reference sequence). This CDR3 comprises 15 residues. The CDR3: CASSPSGTRNNEQFF. The CDR3, as DNA: TGTGCCAGCAGCCCCTCCGGGACTAGGAACAATGAGCAGTTCTTC. Full variable domain (rest looked up from reference TRBV5-5 and TRBJ2-1): DAGVTQSPTHLIKTRGQQVTLRCSPISGHKSVSWYQQVLGQGPQFIFQYYEKEERGRGNFPDRFSARQFPNYSSELNVNALLLGDSALYLCASSPSGTRNNEQFFGPGTRLTVL.

V gene TRBV6-1 combines with J gene TRBJ2-1; 16 nucleotides match TRBD2. Germline trimming cut 1 base from V and 1 base from J; bases unmatched to any gene: 10. This CDR3 spans 21 amino acids. Germline-derived CDR1 and CDR2 are MNHNS and SASEGT. CDR3 sequence (DNA): TGTGCCAGCAGTGAAGAACGGGGACTAGCGGGAGGGAACCCATCCTACAATGAGCAGTTCTTC. Its protein product is CASSEERGLAGGNPSYNEQFF.

A remark on this clonotype: With a much larger clone just one base away, this may be a read error. The rearrangement uses TRBV2 and TRBJ2-2; D unclear. CDR1 and CDR2 (germline): SNHLY, FYNNEI. V was trimmed by 4 bases and J by 2 bases, leaving 17 bases between them. The CDR3 spans 17 residues. The CDR3 here is CASSASPPAINTGELFF. CDR3 DNA sequence: TGTGCCAGCAGTGCTTCTCCCCCAGCAATTAACACCGGGGAGCTGTTTTTT.

This clonotype appeared a few times. The genes are TRBV20-1 and TRBJ2-7; TRBD2 aligns across 13 bases. Looked up from germline, CDR1 is DFQATT and CDR2 is SNEGSKA (reference sequence). This CDR3 is built from 16 residues. Germline trimming cut 4 bases from V and 1 base from J; bases unmatched to any gene: 7. CDR3 sequence reads: CSAIPGLAGPSYEQYF. The CDR3 bases are TGCAGTGCTATCCCGGGACTAGCGGGACCTTCCTACGAGCAGTACTTC.

This clonotype was seen more than once but under ten times. V is TRBV9 and J is TRBJ2-5; possibly TRBD2 for D (6 bases). The J call is uncertain, as TRBJ2-1 better fits the DNA end. There are 14 residues in the CDR3. Germline V gene sequence: CDR1 SGDLS, CDR2 YYNGEE. The CDR3 loop is CASSAEGLHNEQFF. The CDR3 bases are TGTGCCAGCAGCGCGGAGGGCCTTCACAATGAGCAGTTCTTC.

The sample holds a few counts of this clonotype. The chain employs TRBV12-3 or TRBV12-4 and TRBJ1-4, with 7 bases that match TRBD1. V was pared by 1 base and J by 8 bases, with 4 bases of the junction left unmatched. The length of the CDR3 is 14 residues. For the CDR3, the DNA is TGTGCCAGCAGTTTAGTCCAGGGGGTGGAAAAACTGTTTTTT. It is translated as CASSLVQGVEKLFF.

The chain combines TRBV25-1 with TRBJ1-1; the D gene is possibly TRBD1 (6 bases). This CDR3 has 14 residues. Germline loops: CDR1 MGHDK, CDR2 SYGVNS. V dropped 7 bases and J dropped 2 bases, with 14 bases sitting between them. The CDR3 bases are TGTGCCAGCAAAAGTGTACAGGGCAACACTGAAGCTTTCTTT. Amino acid sequence: CASKSVQGNTEAFF. The full variable domain, in which reference TRBV25-1 and TRBJ1-1 provide the parts outside the CDR3, is EADIYQTPRYLVIGTGKKITLECSQTMGHDKMYWYQQDPGMELHLIHYSYGVNSTEKGDLSSESTVSRIRTEHFPLTLESARPSHTSQYLCASKSVQGNTEAFFGQGTRLTVV.

This clonotype was counted between two and nine times. V is TRBV28 and J is TRBJ1-5, with TRBD1 matching 7 bases. From germline, CDR1 is MDHEN and CDR2 SYDVKM. Trimming at V came to 9 bases and at J to 0 bases, leaving 8 bases not matched to a gene. The CDR3 sequence is 15 residues long. Written as DNA, the CDR3 is TGTGCCAGTCTACAGGGGTCGGATAGCAATCAGCCCCAGCATTTT. This translates into CASLQGSDSNQPQHF.

This clonotype was recorded a few times. This chain connects TRBV6-1 to TRBJ2-3; 14 bases map to TRBD2. Germline loops: CDR1 MNHNS, CDR2 SASEGT. With 0 bases clipped from V and 3 bases from J, the junction kept 5 bases outside the gene matches. The CDR3 totals 18 residues. CDR3 protein: CASSEARTSGRLTDTQYF. DNA of the CDR3: TGTGCCAGCAGTGAAGCGCGGACTAGCGGGAGGCTAACAGATACGCAGTATTTT.

This rearrangement joins TRBV5-1 to TRBJ2-1; a weak D match, TRBD1 (6 bases). The V and J ends lost 3 bases and 1 base respectively, with 17 bases between them. CDR1 is SGHRS and CDR2 is YFSETQ in the germline V gene. The CDR3 sequence is 17 residues long. The CDR3 nucleotides read TGCGCCAGCAGCTCGAGGACAGTCTGGAATTCCTACAATGAGCAGTTCTTC. Protein: CASSSRTVWNSYNEQFF.

The rearrangement uses TRBV7-2 and TRBJ2-5; D is undetermined. Trimming removed 5 bases at V and 3 bases at J, with 10 bases between. This CDR3 region has 13 residues. CDR1 is SGHTA, CDR2 FQGNSA, per germline. This CDR3 is CASSPSTKETQYF. The DNA of the CDR3 is TGTGCCAGCAGCCCCTCGACGAAAGAGACCCAGTACTTC.

The chain has TRBV20-1 and TRBJ1-5; D not certain. V shed 3 bases and J shed 0 bases, with 9 bases lying between them. The CDR3 consists of 14 residues. Germline assignment: CDR1 DFQATT and CDR2 SNEGSKA (reference sequence). This CDR3 reads CSARPPSSNQPQHF. CDR3 coding DNA: TGCAGTGCTAGGCCCCCCTCTAGCAATCAGCCCCAGCATTTT.

This chain's CDR3 is CASSQAAGIAQETQYF. CDR3 nucleotides: TGTGCCAGCAGCCAAGCCGCCGGGATTGCACAAGAGACCCAGTACTTC. The chain uses TRBV3-1 and TRBJ2-5; D is possibly TRBD2 (5 bases). Between the trimmed V and J ends, which lost 1 base and 2 bases, there was a span of 14 bases. From germline, CDR1 is LGHDT and CDR2 YNNKEL (reference sequence). This CDR3 comprises 16 residues.

This clonotype occurred many times. The chain combines TRBV2 with TRBJ2-7; TRBD1 agrees at 7 bases. Losses at the gene ends were 2 bases for V and 6 bases for J; bases not matched to a gene: 1. The CDR3 extends over 12 amino acids. Germline-derived CDR1 and CDR2 are SNHLY and FYNNEI. The CDR3 coding sequence is TGTGCCAGCAGTGAAACAGGGGCCGAGCAGTACTTC. Its translation is CASSETGAEQYF.

This clonotype was seen a few times. The chain recombines TRBV4-3 with TRBJ2-7; 8 bases are a match to TRBD2. This CDR3 is 15 amino acids long. J was trimmed by 2 bases and V by 1 base; bases with no gene match: 4. Germline lookup yields CDR1 LGHNA and CDR2 YSLEER. Here the CDR3 reads CASSQVSGRAYEQYF. Here the CDR3 DNA reads TGCGCCAGCAGCCAAGTAAGCGGGAGAGCCTACGAGCAGTACTTC.

This clonotype was observed a few times. The CDR3 coding sequence is TGTGCTAGTGGTTTGCCTGGACTGTCCAATGAGCAGTTCTTC. It codes for CASGLPGLSNEQFF. The V call is TRBV12-5, the J call TRBJ2-1, with D perhaps matching TRBD2 (5 bases). This CDR3 has 14 residues. Deletions cut 2 bases from V and 6 bases from J, with 11 bases between. CDR1 is LGHNT, CDR2 FRNRAP, per germline.

This chain connects TRBV21-1 to TRBJ1-4. TRBV21-1 has pseudogene status. CDR3 length equals 12 residues. CDR3 region: CASSGENEKLFF. As DNA, the CDR3 is TGTGCCAGCAGCGGTGAGAATGAAAAACTGTTTTTT.

This clonotype was counted only a few times. This chain joins TRBV5-6 and TRBJ1-2; 10 bases line up with TRBD1. The ends lost 4 bases at V and 6 bases at J; junction bases unmatched: 6. The CDR3 loop spans 14 amino acids. Germline values: CDR1 SGHDT, CDR2 YYEEEE. The CDR3 DNA is TGTGCCAGCAGCACGACAGGGGGCTTGAATGGCTACACCTTC. It codes for CASSTTGGLNGYTF.

As concerns this clonotype: Just one base apart from a much larger clone, this may be a read error. The chain employs TRBV7-6 and TRBJ2-3; D might be TRBD1 or TRBD2, each matching 5 bases. CDR1 and CDR2 from the germline V gene are SGHVS and FNYEAQ. The CDR3 spans 14 residues. CDR3 sequence (DNA): TGTACCAGCAGCAGAGGGACGGGCACAGATACGCAGTATTTT. It codes for CTSSRGTGTDTQYF.

The chain uses TRBV10-3 and TRBJ1-6; D call uncertain. Trimming pared 4 bases from V and 9 bases from J, leaving 16 bases between. Germline assignment: CDR1 ENHRY and CDR2 SYGVKD. The CDR3 extends over 15 amino acids. The CDR3 coding sequence is TGTGCCATCAGTGCCCCTAGGGATTTCGGTTCACCCCTCCACTTT. It is translated as CAISAPRDFGSPLHF.

This clonotype was seen a handful of times. The junction differs from germline at one of its ends, possibly a read error. This rearrangement joins TRBV7-7 to TRBJ2-5; 8 bases fit TRBD2. The J call could be wrong; TRBJ2-1 is a better fit for the DNA end. The CDR3 runs to 15 residues. Germline loops: CDR1 SSHAT, CDR2 FNYEAQ (reference sequence). The CDR3 region has the DNA TGTGCTAGCAGCTTATCCGGACTAGCAGGGGATGAGCAGTTCTTC. Amino acid sequence: CASSLSGLAGDEQFF.

This clonotype was observed a few times. The chain uses TRBV5-1 and TRBJ2-5, with TRBD2 as a possible D gene (7 bases). Germline V CDR1 and CDR2: SGHRS, YFSETQ. V shed 4 bases and J shed 4 bases, with 17 bases lying between them. This CDR3 has 15 residues. DNA for the CDR3: TGCGCCAGCAGCCTACAGGGACTATCAGGAGAGACCCAGTACTTC. It translates to CASSLQGLSGETQYF.

The chain is built from TRBV12-3 or TRBV12-4 and TRBJ2-7; D ambiguous. The V end lost 6 bases, the J end lost 7 bases, and 16 bases lay between the germline ends. This CDR3 is 13 amino acids long. The CDR3 reads CASRGYSAREQYF. As DNA, the CDR3 is TGTGCCAGCAGAGGGTACTCTGCTCGAGAGCAGTACTTC.